What follows are 5 T cell receptor beta chains derived from one specimen sequenced in a study of naive and memory T cell subsets. An equimolar mix of two oligonucleotides served as the beta constant-region primer for TRBC1 and TRBC2. A single record per CDR3 protein comes from TCRdb applying MiXCR to the UMI-ligation and nested PCR reads. The profile shows about 150,000 distinct CDR3 sequences, about 18% of them singletons. The sample taken for sequencing was naive CD4+ T cells from blood. Receptors originate from a human donor in good health.

This chain joins TRBV9 and TRBJ2-7; TRBD2 aligns across 9 bases. J was trimmed by 4 bases and V by 3 bases; bases with no gene match: 11. This CDR3 region has 16 residues. Germline CDR1 is SGDLS and CDR2 is YYNGEE. The chain's CDR3 is CASSGGENSGRYEQYF. The CDR3 nucleotides are TGTGCCAGCAGCGGGGGGGAGAATAGCGGGAGATACGAGCAGTACTTC.

V usage is TRBV29-1 and J usage is TRBJ2-7, with D possibly matching TRBD2 (5 bases). The V end was cut by 0 bases, the J end by 4 bases, with 7 bases between. CDR1 and CDR2 (germline): SQVTM, ANQGSEA. The CDR3 covers 12 residues. The DNA of the CDR3 is TGCAGCGTTGAAGAAGGGAGATACGAGCAGTACTTC. As protein: CSVEEGRYEQYF.

V and J are TRBV5-1 and TRBJ1-1; no clear D gene. V shed 4 bases and J shed 0 bases, with 19 bases lying between them. The CDR3 has 17 amino acids. CDR1 and CDR2 (germline): SGHRS, YFSETQ. DNA of the CDR3: TGCGCCAGCAGCACCAGAGGAGGAGGAGCGGTGAACACTGAAGCTTTCTTT. This codes for CASSTRGGGAVNTEAFF.

The table lists this clonotype with many counts. This sequence joins TRBV5-1 and TRBJ2-1, with 11 bases aligning to TRBD2. The CDR3 loop spans 16 amino acids. Germline loops: CDR1 SGHRS, CDR2 YFSETQ. V lost 5 bases, J lost 5 bases, and 9 bases stayed unmatched. The CDR3 DNA reads TGCGCCAGCAGACCAAACCTAGCGGGAGGAAACAATGAGCAGTTCTTC. This encodes CASRPNLAGGNNEQFF.

Here the CDR3 reads CSARDPASGYTF. The CDR3 region has the DNA TGCAGTGCTAGAGACCCGGCCTCTGGCTACACCTTC. The genes are TRBV20-1 and TRBJ1-2, with D uncertain. V lost 0 bases and J lost 7, with 9 bases in between. The CDR3 spans 12 residues. CDR1 and CDR2 (germline): DFQATT, SNEGSKA (reference sequence).